These 17 T cell receptor beta chains share one sample of origin, sequenced in a study of response to subunit inactivated influenza vaccine. MiXCR, run by TCRdb on the RT-PCR reads, gives a single entry per CDR3 protein. Among some 300,000 distinct CDR3 sequences, approximately 21% were seen once, and the ten largest hold 10%. This sample comprised PBMCs from blood, obtained less than 22 months after vaccination. The origin of the receptors is a man aged 50-75 years who received an inactivated influenza vaccine.

This clonotype was counted at least ten times. The rearrangement links TRBV2 to TRBJ2-5; 7 bases match TRBD2. Germline V gene data show CDR1 as SNHLY and CDR2 as FYNNEI. This CDR3 spans 14 amino acids. V shed 7 bases, J shed 4 bases, and the junction held 9 bases outside the gene matches. Here the CDR3 DNA reads TGTGCCAGCACTCAGGCGGGGAGGGCAGAGACCCAGTACTTC. This sequence encodes CASTQAGRAETQYF.

V and J are TRBV6-1 and TRBJ2-5, with D possibly being TRBD1 or TRBD2 (6 bases each). Germline V CDR1 and CDR2: MNHNS, SASEGT. V was pared by 3 bases and J by 1 base, with 15 bases between. The CDR3 length is 16 residues. The CDR3 DNA reads TGTGCCAGCAGTGATCTCGGGGGCGGAACCCAAGAGACCCAGTACTTC. It translates to CASSDLGGGTQETQYF.

The chain links TRBV2 to TRBJ2-2; 8 bases fit TRBD1. The germline CDR1 and CDR2 sequences are SNHLY and FYNNEI. V was clipped by 6 bases and J by 3 bases; unmatched bases: 9. The CDR3 length is 16 residues. The CDR3 coding sequence is TGTGCCAGCAGCGGATCCAGGGGGCTTGACACCGGGGAGCTGTTTTTT. It specifies CASSGSRGLDTGELFF.

CDR3 residues: CASSTQGLSNQPQHF. The CDR3 DNA follows: TGTGCCAGCAGTACGCAGGGATTGAGCAATCAGCCCCAGCATTTT. V usage is TRBV28 and J usage is TRBJ1-5; perhaps TRBD1 as D (5 bases). Per the germline V gene, CDR1 is MDHEN and CDR2 is SYDVKM. V was pared by 5 bases and J by 1 base, with 12 bases between. The CDR3 sequence is 15 residues long.

This clonotype has just a few counts. This chain links TRBV3-1 with TRBJ2-2, with TRBD2 matching over 14 bases. This CDR3 is 17 amino acids long. The germline CDR1 and CDR2 sequences are LGHDT and YNNKEL (reference sequence). V lost 3 bases to trimming and J lost 6 bases; unmatched junction nucleotides: 6. DNA for the CDR3: TGTGCCAGCAGCCACAGGGGACTAGCGGGAGAGGCCGGGGAGCTGTTTTTT. As protein: CASSHRGLAGEAGELFF. The complete variable domain, with remaining parts taken from reference TRBV3-1 and TRBJ2-2, reads DTAVSQTPKYLVTQMGNDKSIKCEQNLGHDTMYWYKQDSKKFLKIMFSYNNKELIINETVPNRFSPKSPDKAHLNLHINSLELGDSAVYFCASSHRGLAGEAGELFFGEGSRLTVL.

This clonotype was seen a handful of times. The chain recombines TRBV12-3 or TRBV12-4 with TRBJ1-3; 9 bases align to TRBD1. CDR3 size: 13 residues. The junction had 4 bases not matched to a gene; V was cut back by 6 bases and J by 7 bases. This CDR3 reads CASRQDRGNTIYF. The CDR3 nucleotides read TGTGCCAGCAGACAGGACAGGGGCAACACCATATATTTT.

This clonotype was seen a handful of times. This chain uses TRBV4-1 with TRBJ1-1, with D hard to call. V was cut by 1 base and J by 1 base, with 10 bases left in between. Germline V gives CDR1 MGHRA, CDR2 YSYEKL. The CDR3 has 15 residues. The CDR3 DNA is TGCGCCAGCAGCCAAGGCCCAAACAGGAACACTGAAGCTTTCTTT. It is translated as CASSQGPNRNTEAFF.

The V and J genes are TRBV15 and TRBJ1-2; unclear D gene. Trimming took off 3 bases at V and 8 bases at J, with 10 bases between the two ends. Germline V gene sequence: CDR1 LNHNV, CDR2 YYDKDF (reference sequence). This CDR3 region has 12 residues. CDR3 protein: CATSSWNGGYTF. For the CDR3, the DNA is TGTGCCACCAGCAGTTGGAATGGGGGCTACACCTTC.

Many counts were recorded for this clonotype. V usage is TRBV3-1 and J usage is TRBJ1-1; tentative D call: TRBD1 (6 bases). This CDR3 spans 16 amino acids. Germline CDR1 LGHDT, CDR2 YNNKEL (reference sequence). V was cut by 0 bases and J by 1 base, with 12 bases left in between. The chain's CDR3 is CASSQDGWGPNTEAFF. In DNA, the CDR3 is TGTGCCAGCAGCCAAGATGGGTGGGGGCCGAACACTGAAGCTTTCTTT.

This clonotype has just a few counts. The J gene is TRBJ1-5, the V gene TRBV30, with D unresolved. The length of the CDR3 is 15 residues. V gave up 2 bases and J gave up 0 bases, with 11 bases separating them. CDR1 and CDR2 from the germline V gene are GTSNPN and SVGIG (reference sequence). In DNA, the CDR3 is TGTGCCTGGAGTCAAGGGAGTAGTAGCAATCAGCCCCAGCATTTT. Residues: CAWSQGSSSNQPQHF.

This clonotype was found once. The J gene is TRBJ2-5, the V gene TRBV6-5; D might be TRBD2 (5 bases). V was trimmed by 8 bases and J by 5 bases, leaving 9 bases between them. The CDR3 totals 11 residues. The V gene's germline CDR1 is MNHEY and CDR2 SVGAGI. The CDR3, as DNA: TGTGCCAGCGAGGGTGGGGAGACCCAGTACTTC. Translated, it gives CASEGGETQYF.

The V and J genes are TRBV7-2 and TRBJ2-3; 8 bases map to TRBD2. J gave up 4 bases and V 7 bases, and 4 bases lay outside the gene matches. CDR1 is SGHTA, CDR2 FQGNSA, per germline. The CDR3 runs to 13 residues. The CDR3 reads CASIRGGSDTQYF. The CDR3 bases are TGTGCCAGCATCCGCGGGGGGTCAGATACGCAGTATTTT.

This chain connects TRBV11-2 to TRBJ2-5; 16 bases are a match to TRBD2. The germline gives CDR1 SGHAT, CDR2 FQNNGV. This CDR3 is built from 18 residues. With 5 bases clipped from V and 5 bases from J, the junction kept 11 bases outside the gene matches. The DNA of the CDR3 is TGTGCCAGCAGCCGCACCGGGACTAGCGGGGGGGTTCGGGAGACCCAGTACTTC. Translated: CASSRTGTSGGVRETQYF.

The chain recombines TRBV11-2 with TRBJ2-7; D perhaps matches TRBD1 (6 bases). The V end was cut by 3 bases, the J end by 2 bases, with 11 bases between. Looked up from germline, CDR1 is SGHAT and CDR2 is FQNNGV. This CDR3 region has 14 residues. The CDR3 spells CASSFPDSPYEQYF. The CDR3 bases are TGTGCCAGCAGCTTCCCGGACAGTCCCTACGAGCAGTACTTC.

This chain connects TRBV6-2 or TRBV6-3 to TRBJ1-4; no firm D call. Germline-derived CDR1 and CDR2 are MNHEY and SVGEGT. The CDR3 totals 15 residues. V shed 4 bases and J shed 5 bases, with 14 bases lying between them. The CDR3: CASSLYGRLNEKLFF. In nucleotides, the CDR3 is TGTGCCAGCAGTTTGTATGGACGGCTAAATGAAAAACTGTTTTTT.

The DNA of the CDR3 is TGCGCCAGCAGCCATAGAGACGGATTTTACGAGCAGTACTTC. It is translated as CASSHRDGFYEQYF. The V and J genes are TRBV4-3 and TRBJ2-7; D gene uncertain. Germline assignment: CDR1 LGHNA and CDR2 YSLEER. V was trimmed by 3 bases and J by 4 bases, leaving 13 bases between them. The CDR3 is 14 residues long.

This chain connects TRBV7-2 to TRBJ1-2; D not resolved. From germline, CDR1 is SGHTA and CDR2 FQGNSA. V lost 2 bases to trimming and J lost 4 bases, with 11 bases between them. The CDR3 is 14 amino acids. The CDR3 DNA sequence: TGTGCCAGCAGCTTATTGACGGAGGCCTATGGCTACACCTTC. Residues: CASSLLTEAYGYTF.